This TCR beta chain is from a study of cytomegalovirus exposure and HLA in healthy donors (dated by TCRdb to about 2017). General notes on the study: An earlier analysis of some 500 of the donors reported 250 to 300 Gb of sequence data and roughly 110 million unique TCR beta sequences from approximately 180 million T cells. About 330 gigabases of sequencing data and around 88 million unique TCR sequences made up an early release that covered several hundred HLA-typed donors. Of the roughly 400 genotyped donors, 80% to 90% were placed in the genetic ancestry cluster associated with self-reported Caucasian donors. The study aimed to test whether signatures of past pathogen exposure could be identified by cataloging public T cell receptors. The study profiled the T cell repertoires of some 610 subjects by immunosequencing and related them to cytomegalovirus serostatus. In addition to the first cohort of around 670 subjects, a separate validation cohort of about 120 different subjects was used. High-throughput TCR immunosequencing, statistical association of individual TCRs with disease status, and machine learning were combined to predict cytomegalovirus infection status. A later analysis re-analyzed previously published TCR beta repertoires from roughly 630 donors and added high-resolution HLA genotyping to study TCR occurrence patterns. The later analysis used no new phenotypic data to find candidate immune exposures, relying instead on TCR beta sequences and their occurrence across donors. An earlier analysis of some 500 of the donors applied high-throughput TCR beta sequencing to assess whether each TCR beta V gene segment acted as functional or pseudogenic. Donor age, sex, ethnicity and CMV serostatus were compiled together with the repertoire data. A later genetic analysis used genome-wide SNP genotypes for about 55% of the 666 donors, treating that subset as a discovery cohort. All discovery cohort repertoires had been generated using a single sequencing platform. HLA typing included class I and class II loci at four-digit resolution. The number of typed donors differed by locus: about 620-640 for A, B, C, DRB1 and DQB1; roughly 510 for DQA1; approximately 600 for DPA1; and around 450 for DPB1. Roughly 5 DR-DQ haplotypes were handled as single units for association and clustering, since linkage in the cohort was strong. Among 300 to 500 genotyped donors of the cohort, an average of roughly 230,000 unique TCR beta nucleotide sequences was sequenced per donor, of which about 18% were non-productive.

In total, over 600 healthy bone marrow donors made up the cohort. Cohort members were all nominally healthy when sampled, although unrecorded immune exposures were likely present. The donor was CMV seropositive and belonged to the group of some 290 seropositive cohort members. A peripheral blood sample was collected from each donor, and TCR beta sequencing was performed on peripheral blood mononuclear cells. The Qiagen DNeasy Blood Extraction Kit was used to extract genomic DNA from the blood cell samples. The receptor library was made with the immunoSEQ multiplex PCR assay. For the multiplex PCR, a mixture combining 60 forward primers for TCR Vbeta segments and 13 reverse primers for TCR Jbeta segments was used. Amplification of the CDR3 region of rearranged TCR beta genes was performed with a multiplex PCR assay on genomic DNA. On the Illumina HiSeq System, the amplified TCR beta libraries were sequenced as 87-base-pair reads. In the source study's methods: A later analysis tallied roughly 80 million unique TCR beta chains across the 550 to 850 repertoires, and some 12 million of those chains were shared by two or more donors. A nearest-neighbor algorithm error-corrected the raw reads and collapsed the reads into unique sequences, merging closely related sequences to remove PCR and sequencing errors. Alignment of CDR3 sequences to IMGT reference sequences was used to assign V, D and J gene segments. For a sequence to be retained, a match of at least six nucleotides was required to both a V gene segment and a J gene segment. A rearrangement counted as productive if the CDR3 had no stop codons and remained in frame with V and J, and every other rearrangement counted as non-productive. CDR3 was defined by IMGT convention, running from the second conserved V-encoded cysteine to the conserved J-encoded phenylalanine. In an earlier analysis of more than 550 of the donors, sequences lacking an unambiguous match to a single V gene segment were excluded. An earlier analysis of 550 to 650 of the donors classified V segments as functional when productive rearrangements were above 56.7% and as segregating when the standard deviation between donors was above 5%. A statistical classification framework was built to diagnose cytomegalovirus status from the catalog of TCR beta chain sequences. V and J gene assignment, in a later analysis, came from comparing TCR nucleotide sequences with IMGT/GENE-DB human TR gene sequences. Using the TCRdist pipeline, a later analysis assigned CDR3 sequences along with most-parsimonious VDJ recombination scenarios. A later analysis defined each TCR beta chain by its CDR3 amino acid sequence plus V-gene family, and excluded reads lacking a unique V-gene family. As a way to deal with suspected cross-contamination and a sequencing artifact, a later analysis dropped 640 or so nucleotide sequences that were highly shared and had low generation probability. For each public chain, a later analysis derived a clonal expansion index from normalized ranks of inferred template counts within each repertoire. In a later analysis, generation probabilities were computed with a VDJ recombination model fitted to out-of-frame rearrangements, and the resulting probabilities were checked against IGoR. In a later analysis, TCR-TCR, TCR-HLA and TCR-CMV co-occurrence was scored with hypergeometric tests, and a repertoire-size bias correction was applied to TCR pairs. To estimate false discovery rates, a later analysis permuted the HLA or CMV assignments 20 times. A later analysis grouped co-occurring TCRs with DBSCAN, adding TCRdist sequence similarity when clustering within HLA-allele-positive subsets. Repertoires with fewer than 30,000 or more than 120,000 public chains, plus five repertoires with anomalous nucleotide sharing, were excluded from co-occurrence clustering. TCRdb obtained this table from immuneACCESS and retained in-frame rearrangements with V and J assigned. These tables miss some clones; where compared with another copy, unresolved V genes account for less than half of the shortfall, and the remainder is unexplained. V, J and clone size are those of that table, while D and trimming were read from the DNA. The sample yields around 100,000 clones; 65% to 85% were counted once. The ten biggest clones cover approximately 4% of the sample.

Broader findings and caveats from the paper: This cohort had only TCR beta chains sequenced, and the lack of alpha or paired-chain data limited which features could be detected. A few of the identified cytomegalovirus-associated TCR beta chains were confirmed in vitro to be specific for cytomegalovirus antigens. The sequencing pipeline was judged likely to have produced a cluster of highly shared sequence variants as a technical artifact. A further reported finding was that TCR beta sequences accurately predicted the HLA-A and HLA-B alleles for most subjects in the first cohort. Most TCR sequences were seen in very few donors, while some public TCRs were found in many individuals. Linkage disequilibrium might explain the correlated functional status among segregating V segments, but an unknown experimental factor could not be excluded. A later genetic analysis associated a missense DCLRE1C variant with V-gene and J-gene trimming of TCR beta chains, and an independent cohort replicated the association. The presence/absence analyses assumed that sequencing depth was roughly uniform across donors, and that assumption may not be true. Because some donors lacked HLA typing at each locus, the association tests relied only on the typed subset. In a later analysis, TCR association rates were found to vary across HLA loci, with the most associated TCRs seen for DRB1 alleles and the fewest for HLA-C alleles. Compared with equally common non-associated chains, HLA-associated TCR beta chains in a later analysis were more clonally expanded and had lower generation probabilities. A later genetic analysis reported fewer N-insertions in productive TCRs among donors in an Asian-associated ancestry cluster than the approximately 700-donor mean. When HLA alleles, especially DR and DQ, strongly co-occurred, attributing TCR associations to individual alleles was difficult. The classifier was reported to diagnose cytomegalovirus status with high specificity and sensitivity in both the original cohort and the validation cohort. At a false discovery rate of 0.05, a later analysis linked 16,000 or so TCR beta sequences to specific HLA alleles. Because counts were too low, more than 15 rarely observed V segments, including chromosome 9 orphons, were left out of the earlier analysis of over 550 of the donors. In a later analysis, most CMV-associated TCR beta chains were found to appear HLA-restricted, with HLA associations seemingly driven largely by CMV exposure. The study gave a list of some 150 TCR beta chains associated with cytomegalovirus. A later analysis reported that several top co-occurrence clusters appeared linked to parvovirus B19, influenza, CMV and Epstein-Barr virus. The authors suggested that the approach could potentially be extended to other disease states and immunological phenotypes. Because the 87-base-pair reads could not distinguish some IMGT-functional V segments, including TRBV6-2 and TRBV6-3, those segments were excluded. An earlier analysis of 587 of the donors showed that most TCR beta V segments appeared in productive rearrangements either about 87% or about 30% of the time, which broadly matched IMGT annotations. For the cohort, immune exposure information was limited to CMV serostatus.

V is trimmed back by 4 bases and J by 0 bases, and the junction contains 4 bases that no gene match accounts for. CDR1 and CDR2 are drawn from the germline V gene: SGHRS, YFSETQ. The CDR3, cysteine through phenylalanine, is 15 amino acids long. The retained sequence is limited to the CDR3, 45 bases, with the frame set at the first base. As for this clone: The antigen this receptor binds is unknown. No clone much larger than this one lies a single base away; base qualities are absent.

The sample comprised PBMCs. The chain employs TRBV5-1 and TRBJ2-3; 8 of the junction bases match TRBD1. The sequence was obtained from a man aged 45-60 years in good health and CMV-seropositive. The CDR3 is CASSLDRASTDTQYF. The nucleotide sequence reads TGCGCCAGCAGCCTGGACAGGGCTAGCACAGATACGCAGTATTTT.